The rows below give T cell receptor beta chains drawn from one sample of a study of shared clonotypes between healthy human individuals. The assay was immunoSEQ multiplex PCR, and TCRdb's table has in-frame clones only and misses some. The repertoire holds about 660,000 clones, about 74% seen once, with over 1.5% in the top ten. Sequencing was performed on memory CD4+ T cells sorted from blood. The origin of the receptors is a woman younger than 45 in good health. Both conserved end residues are part of each CDR3. Fields, in order: V gene, J gene, D gene, clone size, CDR3 DNA, CDR3 protein. The D gene is left open where the match is weak. For some rows the clone size is stated as once, few or many, or as a class when expanded; others skip it.

TRBV6-1	TRBJ2-3	.	many	TGTGCCAGCAGTTCCCGGCTAGTCTTAGATACGCAGTATTTT	CASSSRLVLDTQYF
TRBV11-2	TRBJ2-5	.	.	TGTGCCAGCGGATATCAGACCCGAGGGGAGACCCAGTACTTC	CASGYQTRGETQYF
TRBV5-4	TRBJ1-5	TRBD1	.	TGTGCCAGCAGCCCGGGACAGGGGGCTGGACAGCCCCAGCATTTT	CASSPGQGAGQPQHF
TRBV7-3	TRBJ2-3	.	many	TGTGCCAGCAGCTCCGTCAGCACTGATACGCAGTATTTT	CASSSVSTDTQYF
TRBV7-2	TRBJ2-7	TRBD2	.	TGTGCCAGCAGCCGAACAGGGGTGAGGACTAGCGGGAGAAACGAGCAGTACTTC	CASSRTGVRTSGRNEQYF
TRBV6-5	TRBJ2-2	.	.	TGTGCCAGCAGTCTCTATACCGGGGAGCTGTTTTTT	CASSLYTGELFF
TRBV7-2	TRBJ2-3	.	.	TGTGCCAGCAGCTTAAGAATCCCCGCTCTCACCGCAGATACGCAGTATTTT	CASSLRIPALTADTQYF
TRBV14	TRBJ2-7	TRBD2	.	TGTGCCAGCAGCCAAGAAGGTCTGACGGGTTCGCGGGAGTCTCAACCCTACGAGCAGTACTTC	CASSQEGLTGSRESQPYEQYF
TRBV5-1	TRBJ1-4	.	.	TGCGCCAGCACCGTTAGTGGGGCTCTTGGAGAAAAACTGTTTTTT	CASTVSGALGEKLFF
TRBV9	TRBJ1-1	.	.	TGTGCCAGCAGCGTAGTACAGGAGGGTGAAGCTTTCTTT	CASSVVQEGEAFF
TRBV2	TRBJ1-4	.	.	TGTGCCAGCAGGAAGACTCCCCTCTCGGGCAAACTGTTTTTT	CASRKTPLSGKLFF
TRBV19	TRBJ1-5	.	.	TGTGCCAGTGGATTGGGGCCCCAGCATTTT	CASGLGPQHF
TRBV19	TRBJ2-2	TRBD2	.	TGTGCCAGCGGGGGACTAGCGGGGCTCGCCGGGGAGCTGTTTTTT	CASGGLAGLAGELFF
TRBV19	TRBJ2-2	TRBD2	.	TGTGCCAGTAGTAGACTAGCGGGAAGCACCGGGGAGCTGTTTTTT	CASSRLAGSTGELFF
TRBV5-1	TRBJ1-4	TRBD1	many	TGCGCCAGCAGCCCCGGGACAGAGGGTGAAAAACTGTTTTTT	CASSPGTEGEKLFF
TRBV9	TRBJ2-7	TRBD2	.	TGTGCCAGCAGTCGACTAGCGGGAGGCTACGAGCAGTACTTC	CASSRLAGGYEQYF
TRBV6-1	TRBJ1-5	.	.	TGTGCCAGCAGTGAACTCGGCGGGTCAGGGGCCCAGCATTTT	CASSELGGSGAQHF